The 6 T cell receptor beta chains below were found in one sample sequenced in a study of T cell changes during pregnancy in multiple sclerosis. Data came from immunoSEQ multiplex PCR; TCRdb stores just in-frame clones and leaves some out. The repertoire holds about 36,000 clones, with 93% as singletons. Specimen: CD4+ T cells from peripheral blood mononuclear cells, collected in the first trimester of pregnancy. The receptors shown here come from a female donor with multiple sclerosis, enrolled in a pregnancy study.

This clone was found once. This chain joins TRBV19 and TRBJ2-1; 14 bases match TRBD2. V was pared by 5 bases and J by 4 bases, with 7 bases of the junction left unmatched. The CDR3 loop spans 17 amino acids. Germline assignment: CDR1 LNHDA and CDR2 SQIVND (reference sequence). Here the CDR3 DNA reads TGTGCCAGTAGTTCCATCGGACTAGCGGGAGGATACAATGAGCAGTTCTTC. Translation gives CASSSIGLAGGYNEQFF. Using reference TRBV19 and TRBJ2-1 for the parts outside the CDR3, the full variable domain is DGGITQSPKYLFRKEGQNVTLSCEQNLNHDAMYWYRQDPGQGLRLIYYSQIVNDFQKGDIAEGYSVSREKKESFPLTVTSAQKNPTAFYLCASSSIGLAGGYNEQFFGPGTRLTVL.

This rearrangement joins TRBV27 to TRBJ1-2; D may be TRBD1 (5 bases). The CDR3 has 16 residues. The germline CDR1 and CDR2 sequences are MNHEY and SMNVEV (reference sequence). The germline V and J ends were trimmed by 1 base and 1 base, with 13 bases remaining between them. The chain's CDR3 is CASSLYGGSFNYGYTF. In DNA form, the CDR3 reads TGTGCCAGCAGTTTATACGGGGGTTCTTTTAACTATGGCTACACCTTC.

This clone was found once. V and J are TRBV28 and TRBJ2-7, with 7 bases matching TRBD2. V shed 8 bases, J shed 6 bases, and the junction held 10 bases outside the gene matches. CDR3 size: 13 residues. CDR1 is MDHEN and CDR2 is SYDVKM in the germline V gene. The CDR3 DNA is TGTGCCAGCGTAGGGCCAGGGAGGGGCGAGCAGTACTTC. It codes for CASVGPGRGEQYF.

The chain carries TRBV28 and TRBJ2-7, with 10 bases aligning to TRBD2. CDR3 length equals 13 residues. Looked up from germline, CDR1 is MDHEN and CDR2 is SYDVKM. The V segment lost 8 bases and the J segment 7 bases; nucleotides outside the gene matches: 8. The CDR3 here is CASRAGGPEEQYF. The CDR3 nucleotides read TGTGCCAGCCGAGCGGGAGGGCCGGAAGAGCAGTACTTC. The whole variable domain, remainder taken from reference TRBV28 and TRBJ2-7, is DVKVTQSSRYLVKRTGEKVFLECVQDMDHENMFWYRQDPGLGLRLIYFSYDVKMKEKGDIPEGYSVSREKKERFSLILESASTNQTSMYLCASRAGGPEEQYFGPGTRLTVT.

This clone was seen only once. CDR3 protein: CASSPLGGLATNEKLFF. The CDR3 nucleotides are TGTGCCAGCAGCCCACTCGGAGGGCTTGCAACTAATGAAAAACTGTTTTTT. This chain links TRBV11-2 with TRBJ1-4; D unresolved. This CDR3 contains 17 residues. Germline-derived CDR1 and CDR2 are SGHAT and FQNNGV. The germline V and J ends were trimmed by 5 bases and 0 bases, with 16 bases remaining between them.

This clone was recorded only once. The chain employs TRBV2 and TRBJ2-2; 11 bases are a match to TRBD2. V shed 5 bases, J shed 0 bases, and the junction held 11 bases outside the gene matches. Germline V lookup: CDR1 SNHLY, CDR2 FYNNEI. The CDR3 length is 19 residues. The CDR3 nucleotides are TGTGCCAGCAGTTCCCCCCAGACTAGCGGGACTACGAACACCGGGGAGCTGTTTTTT. As protein: CASSSPQTSGTTNTGELFF.